Below are 25 T cell receptor beta chains sequenced from a single sample in a study of blood T cell repertoires in COVID-19. Measured with immunoSEQ multiplex PCR; TCRdb has only the in-frame clones, and not every one. The sample has 200,000 to 250,000 clones, less than 85% seen once; the top ten hold roughly 1.8%. Sequenced input: PBMCs or T cells enriched from blood (not recorded which). These receptors originate from a man between 60 and 75 years old who had recovered from COVID-19.

The chain is built from TRBV24-1 and TRBJ1-2, with a weak D call TRBD1 (6 bases). CDR3 size: 12 residues. Trimming took off 5 bases at V and 7 bases at J, with 10 bases between the two ends. The germline V gene encodes CDR1 KGHDR and CDR2 SFDVKD. The CDR3 is CATSGAGVGYTF. As DNA, the CDR3 is TGTGCCACCAGTGGGGCAGGGGTTGGCTACACCTTC.

In its sample, this clone was seen once. This chain connects TRBV5-1 to TRBJ1-6; 9 bases are a match to TRBD1. V lost 4 bases to trimming and J lost 10 bases; unmatched junction nucleotides: 6. Germline V lookup: CDR1 SGHRS, CDR2 YFSETQ. The length of the CDR3 is 14 residues. CDR3 bases: TGCGCCAGCAGCGGGGGACAGGGCGAATCACCCCTCCACTTT. Its translation is CASSGGQGESPLHF.

The J gene is TRBJ1-6, the V gene TRBV5-1; D is possibly TRBD1 (6 bases). CDR3 length equals 15 residues. Trimming took 1 base from V and 7 from J, leaving 12 bases between them. The germline gives CDR1 SGHRS, CDR2 YFSETQ. DNA for the CDR3: TGCGCCAGCAGCTTGACCGGACAGAAGAATTCACCCCTCCACTTT. Encoded protein: CASSLTGQKNSPLHF.

V gene TRBV24-1 combines with J gene TRBJ2-7; D is unresolved. The CDR3 contains 13 residues. Per the germline V gene, CDR1 is KGHDR and CDR2 is SFDVKD. Trimming removed 2 bases at V and 0 bases at J, with 4 bases between. CDR3 in amino acids: CATSDWSSYEQYF. As DNA, the CDR3 is TGTGCCACCAGTGATTGGAGCTCCTACGAGCAGTACTTC.

The chain combines TRBV4-1 with TRBJ1-2, with 7 bases fitting TRBD1. V shed 0 bases and J 4 bases; nucleotides not matched to a gene: 8. CDR1 is MGHRA, CDR2 YSYEKL, per germline. The CDR3 is 16 residues long. The CDR3 region is CASSQEAGGVRYGYTF. The CDR3 coding sequence is TGCGCCAGCAGCCAAGAGGCAGGGGGTGTCCGCTATGGCTACACCTTC.

The chain carries TRBV5-6 and TRBJ2-2; 9 nucleotides match TRBD1. V was pared by 7 bases and J by 6 bases, with 4 bases of the junction left unmatched. CDR1 is SGHDT and CDR2 is YYEEEE in the germline V gene. CDR3 length equals 13 residues. The CDR3 loop reads CASDRTGAGELFF. CDR3 DNA: TGTGCCAGCGATAGGACAGGGGCCGGGGAGCTGTTTTTT.

The chain joins TRBV18 to TRBJ1-2; 8 bases fit TRBD1. The CDR3 sequence is 13 residues long. CDR1 and CDR2 from the germline V gene are KGHSH and LQKENI. V lost 3 bases, J lost 10 bases, and 7 bases stayed unmatched. The CDR3, as DNA: TGTGCCAGCTCACCTTGGACAGGGTCGGACTACACCTTC. Translation gives CASSPWTGSDYTF.

The chain links TRBV24-1 to TRBJ2-3; the D is unclear. Germline V lookup: CDR1 KGHDR, CDR2 SFDVKD. Trimming took off 6 bases at V and 2 bases at J, with 8 bases between the two ends. This CDR3 has 13 amino acids. CDR3 bases: TGTGCCACCAGTTTAGCCTCCACAGATACGCAGTATTTT. Translated, it gives CATSLASTDTQYF.

The chain joins TRBV12-5 to TRBJ2-1; TRBD1 matches 7 bases. Losses at the gene ends were 0 bases for V and 8 bases for J; bases not matched to a gene: 7. CDR3 length: 15 residues. The V gene's germline CDR1 is LGHNT and CDR2 FRNRAP. CDR3 protein: CASGLVQSGGHEQFF. Here the CDR3 DNA reads TGTGCTAGTGGTTTGGTACAATCAGGGGGACATGAGCAGTTCTTC.

The chain combines TRBV7-2 with TRBJ2-7; 8 positions agree with TRBD2. Germline V gene data show CDR1 as SGHTA and CDR2 as FQGNSA. Trimming removed 2 bases from V and 5 bases from J; junction bases left unmatched: 11. The CDR3 loop spans 16 amino acids. The CDR3: CASSLQARGGPNEQYF. CDR3 coding DNA: TGTGCCAGCAGCTTACAAGCTCGGGGGGGGCCCAACGAGCAGTACTTC.

The V and J genes are TRBV7-2 and TRBJ1-3; TRBD1 matches 7 bases. The CDR3 extends over 13 amino acids. Germline-derived CDR1 and CDR2 are SGHTA and FQGNSA. V dropped 4 bases and J dropped 8; count of bases not matched to a gene: 5. The CDR3 spells CASSSQGGDTIYF. In DNA, the CDR3 is TGTGCCAGCAGCTCTCAGGGGGGAGACACCATATATTTT. The full variable domain, in which reference TRBV7-2 and TRBJ1-3 provide the parts outside the CDR3, is GAGVSQSPSNKVTEKGKDVELRCDPISGHTALYWYRQSLGQGLEFLIYFQGNSAPDKSGLPSDRFSAERTGGSVSTLTIQRTQQEDSAVYLCASSSQGGDTIYFGEGSWLTVV.

The chain is built from TRBV12-3 or TRBV12-4 and TRBJ1-4; a weak D match, TRBD1 (5 bases). The V gene lost 7 bases and the J gene lost 7 bases, with 13 bases spanning the gap. The CDR3 length is 13 residues. The CDR3 coding sequence is TGTGCCAGCACTCTGGGGACTGTTGAAAAACTGTTTTTT. It encodes CASTLGTVEKLFF.

This chain's CDR3 is CASNLGGGYTF. The CDR3 DNA reads as TGTGCCAGCAATCTAGGCGGGGGCTACACCTTC. The rearrangement uses TRBV7-2 and TRBJ1-2, with D unclear. Germline lookup yields CDR1 SGHTA and CDR2 FQGNSA. Trimming stripped 7 bases from V and 8 bases from J, with 11 bases between. This CDR3 is 11 amino acids long.

The chain has TRBV2 and TRBJ1-2, with 8 bases lining up with TRBD1. Looked up from germline, CDR1 is SNHLY and CDR2 is FYNNEI. CDR3 length equals 14 residues. V lost 3 bases, J lost 3 bases, and 3 bases stayed unmatched. CDR3: CASSDPGGDYGYTF. DNA of the CDR3: TGTGCCAGCAGTGATCCAGGGGGCGACTATGGCTACACCTTC.

The chain has TRBV6-5 and TRBJ1-6; no clear D gene. Germline values: CDR1 MNHEY, CDR2 SVGAGI. The CDR3 loop spans 15 amino acids. With 2 bases removed from V and 3 bases from J, the gap between germline ends came to 8 bases. The CDR3: CASSYDRGYNSPLHF. Here the CDR3 DNA reads TGTGCCAGCAGTTACGACCGGGGCTATAATTCACCCCTCCACTTT.

The chain has TRBV21-1 and TRBJ2-3; TRBD2 is the table's D call and was not checked against the DNA. TRBV21-1 is assigned pseudogene status. This CDR3 comprises 17 residues. CDR3 in DNA: TGTGCCAGCAGCAAAGAAACTAGCGGGGGCGACACAGATACGCAGTATTTT. It specifies CASSKETSGGDTDTQYF.

This clone was seen only once. This chain links TRBV6-1 with TRBJ2-1; tentatively, D is TRBD1 (5 bases). V was clipped by 3 bases and J by 5 bases, with 14 bases between them. The CDR3 runs to 15 residues. CDR1 and CDR2 (germline): MNHNS, SASEGT. Written as DNA, the CDR3 is TGTGCCAGCAGTGACCCCTTCGACAGAGACAATGAGCAGTTCTTC. It encodes CASSDPFDRDNEQFF.

V and J are TRBV5-1 and TRBJ2-7; D not certain. The CDR3 has 13 amino acids. V lost 0 bases, J lost 6 bases, and 10 bases lay in between. The germline V gene encodes CDR1 SGHRS and CDR2 YFSETQ. DNA of the CDR3: TGCGCCAGCAGCTTGGGGCCCATTTCCGAGCAGTACTTC. Translation gives CASSLGPISEQYF.

The chain recombines TRBV11-2 with TRBJ1-6, with 7 bases lining up with TRBD1. V gave up 3 bases and J gave up 9 bases; unmatched junction bases: 5. CDR1 is SGHAT, CDR2 FQNNGV, per germline. There are 14 residues in the CDR3. The chain's CDR3 is CASSFQGEASPLHF. CDR3 bases: TGTGCCAGCAGCTTCCAGGGGGAAGCTTCACCCCTCCACTTT.

Concerning this clone itself: At one boundary the junction diverges from the germline segment, which might be a read error. The V call is TRBV7-7, the J call TRBJ2-2; 7 bases agree with TRBD1. Germline assignment: CDR1 SSHAT and CDR2 FNYEAQ (reference sequence). This CDR3 region has 15 residues. CDR3 sequence (DNA): TGTGCTAGCAGCCCCAACCGACAGGGCAGCGGGGAGCTGTTTTTT. This sequence encodes CASSPNRQGSGELFF.

This clone appeared a single time. The chain joins TRBV25-1 to TRBJ2-7, with 9 bases lining up with TRBD2. The CDR3 is 14 residues long. Germline lookup yields CDR1 MGHDK and CDR2 SYGVNS. J gave up 3 bases and V 2 bases, and 2 bases lay outside the gene matches. CDR3 in amino acids: CASSEPSGVYEQYF. CDR3 DNA sequence: TGTGCCAGCAGTGAACCTAGCGGGGTCTACGAGCAGTACTTC.

V gene TRBV28 combines with J gene TRBJ1-4, with D possibly TRBD1 on 6 matching bases. CDR1 and CDR2 from the germline V gene are MDHEN and SYDVKM. V was cut by 2 bases and J by 4 bases, with 14 bases left in between. This CDR3 has 16 amino acids. The CDR3 region is CASSLVGAGDNEKLFF. The CDR3 DNA reads as TGTGCCAGCAGTTTAGTGGGGGCGGGGGATAATGAAAAACTGTTTTTT.

V usage is TRBV10-1 and J usage is TRBJ2-7, with unresolved D. V was trimmed by 0 bases and J by 0 bases, leaving 9 bases between them. Per the germline V gene, CDR1 is WNHNN and CDR2 is SYGVQD (reference sequence). The CDR3 covers 15 residues. The CDR3 spells CASSESQDSSYEQYF. CDR3 DNA: TGCGCCAGCAGTGAGTCCCAGGATAGCTCCTACGAGCAGTACTTC.

This sequence joins TRBV3-1 (or the pseudogene TRBV3-2) and TRBJ1-2; TRBD1 matches 8 bases. Germline CDR1 is LGHDT and CDR2 is YNNKEL (reference sequence). After removal of 3 bases from V and 8 bases from J, the junction contained 11 bases not matched to a gene. The CDR3 is 15 residues long. Written as DNA, the CDR3 is TGTGCCAGCAGCCATCCAGGGGGCGCGACAGGGGGCTACACCTTC. Protein: CASSHPGGATGGYTF.

The table lists this clone with a count of one. V usage is TRBV4-2 and J usage is TRBJ1-2; possible D gene TRBD1, 5 bases. With 1 base removed from V and 7 bases from J, the gap between germline ends came to 16 bases. This CDR3 has 15 residues. Germline V gives CDR1 LGHNA, CDR2 YNFKEQ. The CDR3 coding sequence is TGTGCCAGCAGCCAAGCGGGGGGAGGAGGGCTTGGCTACACCTTC. Protein sequence: CASSQAGGGGLGYTF.